Listed below are T cell receptor beta chains from one sample, sequenced in a study of blood T cell repertoires in COVID-19. Profiled with immunoSEQ multiplex PCR; TCRdb holds only in-frame clones, not every one. The repertoire holds about 300,000 clones, with roughly 90% as singletons. The sequenced material came from peripheral blood. The receptor set was obtained from a man between 35 and 55 years old with acute or convalescent COVID-19. The CDR3 runs from the conserved cysteine through the conserved F or W. Each record gives: D gene, J gene, V gene, clone size, CDR3 protein, CDR3 DNA. The D gene is left open where the match is weak. Rows give clone size only sometimes, using once, few, many, or a class for an expanded clone.

>NA|TRBJ2-3|TRBV25-1|NA
CASSEGWRGTDTQYF
TGTGCCAGCAGTGAAGGGTGGAGGGGCACAGATACGCAGTATTTT
>TRBD2|TRBJ2-3|TRBV6-2/TRBV6-3|NA
CASSYRAGGSTDTQYF
TGTGCCAGCAGTTACAGAGCGGGGGGGTCCACAGATACGCAGTATTTT
>NA|TRBJ2-7|TRBV21-1|NA
CASSKAGQSSYEQYF
TGTGCCAGCAGCAAAGCGGGACAGAGCTCCTACGAGCAGTACTTC
>TRBD1|TRBJ1-1|TRBV4-2|NA
CASSLNRGIMNTEAFF
TGTGCCAGCAGCCTTAACAGGGGCATTATGAACACTGAAGCTTTCTTT
>NA|TRBJ1-2|TRBV2|NA
CASRVQGLPISANYGYTF
TGTGCCAGCAGAGTACAGGGCCTTCCCATCTCAGCTAACTATGGCTACACCTTC
>NA|TRBJ1-5|TRBV10-3|NA
CAISTSSGQNQPQHF
TGTGCCATCAGTACATCCTCAGGACAGAATCAGCCCCAGCATTTT
>NA|TRBJ1-2|TRBV11-2|NA
CASSQDWSNYGYTF
TGTGCCAGCAGCCAAGACTGGTCTAACTATGGCTACACCTTC
>TRBD1|TRBJ2-7|TRBV6-2/TRBV6-3|NA
CASSYRRTGIGRSSYEQYF
TGTGCCAGCAGTTACAGGAGGACAGGAATCGGAAGAAGCTCCTACGAGCAGTACTTC
>NA|TRBJ2-2|TRBV13|NA
CASSFRTDTGELFF
TGTGCCAGCAGCTTCAGGACAGACACCGGGGAGCTGTTTTTT
>NA|TRBJ1-2|TRBV12-5|NA
CASGHRDTNYGYTF
TGTGCTAGTGGCCACAGGGATACTAACTATGGCTACACCTTC
>TRBD2|TRBJ2-1|TRBV27|NA
CASSPLLAGGPDEQFF
TGTGCCAGCAGTCCCCTACTAGCGGGGGGGCCGGATGAGCAGTTCTTC
>NA|TRBJ2-1|TRBV7-7|NA
CASSLDRYNEQFF
TGTGCCAGCAGCCTAGACAGGTACAATGAGCAGTTCTTC
>TRBD1|TRBJ1-6|TRBV7-2|NA
CASSSSRDRGYNSPLHF
TGTGCCAGCAGCTCGTCCCGGGACAGGGGATATAATTCACCCCTCCACTTT
>TRBD1|TRBJ2-7|TRBV6-5|once
CASRQGEIYEQYF
TGTGCCAGCCGACAGGGTGAAATCTACGAGCAGTACTTC
>NA|TRBJ1-1|TRBV30|NA
CAWSVLFVRMNTEAFF
TGTGCCTGGAGTGTACTCTTCGTGCGGATGAACACTGAAGCTTTCTTT
>TRBD1|TRBJ1-1|TRBV18|NA
CASSLGQGGVIEAFF
TGTGCCAGCTCACTCGGACAGGGGGGGGTTATTGAAGCTTTCTTT
>TRBD1|TRBJ1-2|TRBV19|NA
CASSVSTGSGYGYTF
TGTGCCAGTAGTGTCTCGACAGGGTCGGGCTATGGCTACACCTTC
>TRBD1|TRBJ1-3|TRBV3-1/TRBV3-2|NA
CASSRTGRELTIYF
TGTGCCAGCAGCCGGACAGGGAGAGAACTCACCATATATTTT
>NA|TRBJ2-1|TRBV19|few
CASSIDQPGALRPYNEQFF
TGTGCCAGTAGTATAGACCAACCAGGGGCCCTACGTCCCTACAATGAGCAGTTCTTC
>TRBD1|TRBJ1-2|TRBV6-2/TRBV6-3|NA
CASSYSKGAQGYTF
TGTGCCAGCAGTTACTCGAAGGGGGCGCAGGGCTACACCTTC
>NA|TRBJ1-6|TRBV6-5|once
CASGQQGYNSPLHF
TGTGCCAGCGGCCAACAGGGTTATAATTCACCCCTCCACTTT
>NA|TRBJ2-2|TRBV14|NA
CASSQDLGGELFF
TGTGCCAGCAGCCAAGATCTCGGCGGGGAGCTGTTTTTT
>NA|TRBJ1-1|TRBV18|NA
CASSDSLNTEAFF
TGTGCCAGCTCGGACAGTTTGAACACTGAAGCTTTCTTT
>TRBD2|TRBJ2-1|TRBV15|NA
CATSFAGGDNEQFF
TGTGCCACCTCCTTCGCGGGAGGGGACAATGAGCAGTTCTTC
>NA|TRBJ2-3|TRBV24-1|NA
CATRGGRGDTQYF
TGTGCCACCAGGGGGGGGCGGGGAGATACGCAGTATTTT
>NA|TRBJ1-3|TRBV25-1|NA
CASSVTEGSGNTIYF
TGTGCCAGCAGTGTAACAGAGGGATCTGGAAACACCATATATTTT
>NA|TRBJ2-2|TRBV2|few
CASSGRGGTGELFF
TGTGCCAGCAGTGGCAGGGGCGGCACCGGGGAGCTGTTTTTT
>NA|TRBJ1-1|TRBV7-3|NA
CASSPLGGSNTEAFF
TGTGCCAGCAGCCCCTTGGGGGGGTCGAACACTGAAGCTTTCTTT
>NA|TRBJ1-2|TRBV11-2|NA
CASSSISGNYGYTF
TGTGCCAGCAGCTCGATTTCCGGGAACTATGGCTACACCTTC
>NA|TRBJ1-5|TRBV10-3|NA
CAISNGGNQPQHF
TGTGCCATCAGCAACGGGGGGAATCAGCCCCAGCATTTT
>NA|TRBJ1-5|TRBV7-2|NA
CASSLQDNQPQHF
TGTGCCAGCAGCTTGCAGGACAATCAGCCCCAGCATTTT
>NA|TRBJ1-2|TRBV9|NA
CASVRNYGYTF
TGTGCCAGCGTGCGTAACTATGGCTACACCTTC
>NA|TRBJ2-7|TRBV4-1|NA
CASSQGDITTYEQYF
TGCGCCAGCAGCCAAGGGGACATCACTACCTACGAGCAGTACTTC
>NA|TRBJ2-2|TRBV28|once
CASSLGTFLGSWSTGELFF
TGTGCCAGCAGTTTAGGCACCTTCCTAGGAAGTTGGAGCACCGGGGAGCTGTTTTTT
>NA|TRBJ1-1|TRBV9|NA
CASSVALGGNTEAFF
TGTGCCAGCAGCGTAGCGTTGGGGGGGAACACTGAAGCTTTCTTT
>TRBD1|TRBJ1-2|TRBV6-5|NA
CASKGGVGYTF
TGTGCCAGCAAAGGGGGCGTCGGCTACACCTTC
>TRBD2|TRBJ2-3|TRBV7-9|NA
CASSPSGGIGDTQYF
TGTGCCAGCAGCCCGAGCGGGGGAATAGGAGATACGCAGTATTTT
>NA|TRBJ1-1|TRBV19|NA
CASRYPGGSEAFF
TGTGCCAGTAGATATCCGGGAGGCTCTGAAGCTTTCTTT
>TRBD1|TRBJ2-3|TRBV10-3|NA
CAISAGTATDTQYF
TGTGCCATCAGTGCCGGGACAGCCACAGATACGCAGTATTTT